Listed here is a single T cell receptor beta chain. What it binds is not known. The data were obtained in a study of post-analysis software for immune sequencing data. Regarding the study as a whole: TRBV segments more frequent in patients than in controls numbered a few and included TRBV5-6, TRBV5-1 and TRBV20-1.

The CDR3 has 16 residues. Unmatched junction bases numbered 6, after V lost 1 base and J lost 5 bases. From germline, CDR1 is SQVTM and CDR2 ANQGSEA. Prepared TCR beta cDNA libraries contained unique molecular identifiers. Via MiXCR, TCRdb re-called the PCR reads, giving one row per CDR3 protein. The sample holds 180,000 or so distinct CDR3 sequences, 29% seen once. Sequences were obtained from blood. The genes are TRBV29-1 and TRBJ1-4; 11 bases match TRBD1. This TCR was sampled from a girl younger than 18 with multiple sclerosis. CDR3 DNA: TGCAGCGTTGAAGCTGGACAGGGGGCCCTCAATGAAAAACTGTTTTTT. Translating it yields CSVEAGQGALNEKLFF.